Listed here are 9 T cell receptor beta chains from one sample, sequenced in a study of T cells in women clearing cervical HPV infection. Assay: immunoSEQ multiplex PCR; the TCRdb copy retains only in-frame clones and omits some. The table counts tens of thousands of clones; 7.6% lies in the top ten. Sequenced material: blood buffy coat. These receptors were obtained from a woman aged 18-69 years with a cervical HPV16 infection that either progressed to CIN3+ or cleared (not recorded which).

On this clone itself: The read terminates 3 residues before the CDR3 end, so the remaining end is supplied by the germline J gene. The J gene is TRBJ2-5, the V gene TRBV20-1; TRBD2 aligns across 10 bases. The CDR3 covers 13 residues. Germline lookup yields CDR1 DFQATT and CDR2 SNEGSKA (reference sequence). After removal of 5 bases from V and 3 bases from J, the junction contained 3 bases not matched to a gene. The CDR3 reads CSALLAGKETQYF. CDR3 DNA (partial): TGCAGTGCTCTACTAGCGGGAAAAGAGACC.

Of note for this clone: The read finishes 3 residues shy of the CDR3 end, and the germline J gene is used to complete it. J is TRBJ2-1 and V is TRBV10-3, with 13 bases fitting TRBD2. Per the germline V gene, CDR1 is ENHRY and CDR2 is SYGVKD. Unmatched junction bases numbered 4, after V lost 4 bases and J lost 7 bases. CDR3 length: 15 residues. The DNA read from the CDR3 is TGTGCCATCAGTGTAGGACTAGCGGGAGTTAATGAG. Translated: CAISVGLAGVNE. The complete CDR3 sequence is CAISVGLAGVNEQFF.

To note about this clone: The CDR3 goes on 3 residues after the read ends, and that part is filled in from the germline J gene. V gene TRBV19 combines with J gene TRBJ1-2, with 7 bases identical to TRBD1. The CDR3 sequence is 14 residues long. Germline-derived CDR1 and CDR2 are LNHDA and SQIVND (reference sequence). Losses at the gene ends were 5 bases for V and 5 bases for J; bases not matched to a gene: 8. CDR3 bases read: TGTGCCAGTAGTCCTTCTACAGGGGTTTATGGC. Its protein product is CASSPSTGVYG. The whole CDR3 sequence is CASSPSTGVYGYTF.

On this clone: The DNA ends 3 residues before the CDR3 does, and the rest of the CDR3 is filled in from the germline J gene. The chain employs TRBV7-3 and TRBJ1-1; D gene ambiguous. The CDR3 is made up of 15 amino acids. Trimming cost V 0 bases and J 7 bases, with 15 bases left between them. Germline CDR1 reads SGHTA; CDR2 reads FQGTGA. CDR3 in amino acids: CASSLTGGQTNEAFF. The CDR3 DNA, read in part, is TGTGCCAGCAGCTTAACGGGTGGGCAGACAAATGAA.

CDR3 DNA (partial): TGTGCCAGCAGTCCCACCCGACAGGCCGGGCGCACTGAA. Translated, it gives CASSPTRQAGRTE. The entire CDR3 is CASSPTRQAGRTEAFF. The gene calls are TRBV27 and TRBJ1-1; the D gene is possibly TRBD1 (6 bases). From the germline J gene comes the end of the CDR3, since the read stops 3 residues before it. Trimming cost V 5 bases and J 4 bases, with 20 bases left between them. From germline, CDR1 is MNHEY and CDR2 SMNVEV (reference sequence). This CDR3 spans 16 amino acids.

The CDR3 loop is CSATPTTGPLYGYTF. CDR3 bases read: TGCAGTGCTACACCCACGACAGGTCCCCTCTATGGC. This rearrangement joins TRBV20-1 to TRBJ1-2; tentative D call: TRBD1 (6 bases). The read ends 3 residues early relative to the CDR3; the germline J gene fills the gap. This CDR3 region has 15 residues. CDR1 DFQATT and CDR2 SNEGSKA come from the germline V gene (reference sequence). The V gene lost 4 bases and the J gene lost 4 bases, with 19 bases spanning the gap.

Points on this clone: The missing CDR3 end, 3 residues past where the read stops, is filled in from the germline J gene. V usage is TRBV4-1 and J usage is TRBJ1-5; no reliable D call. The CDR3 length is 14 residues. With 0 bases removed from V and 2 bases from J, the gap between germline ends came to 5 bases. Per germline, CDR1 MGHRA and CDR2 YSYEKL. CDR3 DNA, as far as it was read: TGCGCCAGCAGCCAAGATTCGGGCAATCAGCCC. It codes for CASSQDSGNQP. The full CDR3 is CASSQDSGNQPQHF.

With regard to this clone: Read coverage stops 3 residues before the CDR3 terminus; the germline J gene supplies the remainder. The genes are TRBV29-1 and TRBJ2-1, with a possible D match to TRBD2 (5 bases). CDR3 length equals 16 residues. The V gene's germline CDR1 is SQVTM and CDR2 ANQGSEA. Trimming removed 2 bases from V and 8 bases from J, with 22 bases in between. Partial CDR3 DNA: TGCAGCGTTGAATGGACTCAAATTGGGGATAACGATGAG. Amino acid sequence: CSVEWTQIGDNDE. In full, the CDR3 reads CSVEWTQIGDNDEQFF.

Comment on this clone: The CDR3 end is not reached by the read, which stops 3 residues before it; the germline J gene fills it in. The V and J genes are TRBV28 and TRBJ1-3, with 8 bases that match TRBD1. The V segment lost 3 bases and the J segment 0 bases; nucleotides outside the gene matches: 7. The length of the CDR3 is 17 residues. From germline, CDR1 is MDHEN and CDR2 SYDVKM. CDR3 DNA (partial): TGTGCCAGCAGTTTGTGGGGACAGGCGAGCTCTGGAAACACC. Amino acids: CASSLWGQASSGNT. The full CDR3 is CASSLWGQASSGNTIYF.